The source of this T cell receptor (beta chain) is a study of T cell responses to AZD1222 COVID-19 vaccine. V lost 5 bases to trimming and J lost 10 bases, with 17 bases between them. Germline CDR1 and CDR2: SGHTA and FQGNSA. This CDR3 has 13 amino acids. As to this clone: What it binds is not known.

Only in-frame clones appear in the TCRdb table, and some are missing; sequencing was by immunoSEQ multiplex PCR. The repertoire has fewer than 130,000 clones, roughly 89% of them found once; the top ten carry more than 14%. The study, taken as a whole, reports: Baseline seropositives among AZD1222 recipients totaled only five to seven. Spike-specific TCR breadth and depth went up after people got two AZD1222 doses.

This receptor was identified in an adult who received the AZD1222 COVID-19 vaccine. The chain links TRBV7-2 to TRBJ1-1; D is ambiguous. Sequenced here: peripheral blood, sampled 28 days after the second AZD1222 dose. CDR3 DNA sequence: TGTGCCAGCAGCCCCGGAGGGCGTCCAGGAGCTTTCTTT. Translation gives CASSPGGRPGAFF.